Each of the 20 T cell receptor beta chains below was sequenced from the same sample in a study of PD-1 blockade in classical Hodgkin lymphoma. Patients all relapsed after autologous stem cell transplantation, and there was variation in brentuximab vedotin exposure. Generated by immunoSEQ multiplex PCR, the TCRdb table keeps only in-frame clones and is missing some. The top ten hold around 7% of the sample, which has over 20,000 clones, nearly 80% seen once. The sequenced sample was peripheral blood mononuclear cells (PBMCs), obtained at baseline. The receptors come from a human donor with classical Hodgkin lymphoma.

The count of this clone is one. The chain links TRBV9 to TRBJ1-2; TRBD1 agrees at 8 bases. Germline V lookup: CDR1 SGDLS, CDR2 YYNGEE. V was pared by 0 bases and J by 4 bases, with 2 bases of the junction left unmatched. This CDR3 has 14 amino acids. This chain's CDR3 is CASSVAGQVYGYTF. For the CDR3, the DNA is TGTGCCAGCAGCGTAGCGGGACAGGTCTATGGCTACACCTTC.

The rearrangement joins TRBV11-2 to TRBJ1-1; the D is unclear. This CDR3 region has 13 residues. With 0 bases removed from V and 2 bases from J, the gap between germline ends came to 4 bases. CDR1 and CDR2 from the germline V gene are SGHAT and FQNNGV. The chain's CDR3 is CASSLEVNTEAFF. In DNA form, the CDR3 reads TGTGCCAGCAGCTTAGAGGTAAACACTGAAGCTTTCTTT.

The chain joins TRBV27 to TRBJ2-7; a possible D gene is TRBD2 (6 bases). Trimming took off 3 bases at V and 6 bases at J, with 15 bases between the two ends. The CDR3 runs 14 residues. The V gene's germline CDR1 is MNHEY and CDR2 SMNVEV (reference sequence). The CDR3 reads CASSFFPGGGEQYF. CDR3 DNA sequence: TGTGCCAGCAGTTTTTTCCCCGGGGGAGGCGAGCAGTACTTC.

The table lists this clone with a few counts. The chain has TRBV4-1 and TRBJ2-3; D remains ambiguous. CDR1 is MGHRA and CDR2 is YSYEKL in the germline V gene. The CDR3 totals 13 residues. Trimming shortened V by 3 bases and J by 0 bases, and 4 bases separated the two germline ends. CDR3 protein: CASSHRSTDTQYF. CDR3 nucleotides: TGCGCCAGCAGCCACCGTAGCACAGATACGCAGTATTTT.

The CDR3 here is CASSQDWSTDTQYF. The CDR3 bases are TGTGCCAGCAGCCAAGACTGGAGCACAGATACGCAGTATTTT. The genes are TRBV14 and TRBJ2-3, with D unresolved. V dropped 0 bases and J dropped 0 bases, with 4 bases sitting between them. From germline, CDR1 is SGHDN and CDR2 FVKESK. The CDR3 totals 14 residues.

The rearrangement uses TRBV5-6 and TRBJ2-7; 11 bases are shared with TRBD1. Germline CDR1 is SGHDT and CDR2 is YYEEEE. Trimming removed 3 bases from V and 4 bases from J; junction bases left unmatched: 3. The CDR3 extends over 14 amino acids. Here the CDR3 DNA reads TGTGCCAGCAGCTGGGGACAGGGGGGGTACGAGCAGTACTTC. Amino acids: CASSWGQGGYEQYF.

The chain is built from TRBV4-3 and TRBJ2-6; maybe TRBD2 (6 bases). The CDR3 is 16 residues long. V shed 3 bases and J shed 4 bases, with 13 bases lying between them. The germline CDR1 and CDR2 sequences are LGHNA and YSLEER. CDR3 nucleotide sequence: TGCGCCAGCAGCCATGGGGACTTGGGGGGGGCCAACGTCCTGACTTTC. This encodes CASSHGDLGGANVLTF.

This clone occurred once. V gene TRBV28 combines with J gene TRBJ1-2; a possible D gene is TRBD1 (6 bases). The CDR3 covers 18 residues. Trimming removed 5 bases at V and 5 bases at J, with 27 bases between. The V gene's germline CDR1 is MDHEN and CDR2 SYDVKM. Written as DNA, the CDR3 is TGTGCCAGCAGTCCTAGTAGGGGGAAGAGGGGCAGCGGTTATGGCTACACCTTC. Protein sequence: CASSPSRGKRGSGYGYTF.

The CDR3 loop reads CASSQVGSAFSLVGDTQYF. In DNA, the CDR3 is TGTGCCAGCAGCCAGGTAGGTAGCGCGTTTTCTTTAGTGGGAGATACGCAGTATTTT. This chain connects TRBV4-2 to TRBJ2-3; maybe TRBD2 (5 bases). Germline loops: CDR1 LGHNA, CDR2 YNFKEQ. This CDR3 is 19 amino acids long. The ends were cut back, 3 bases at V and 5 bases at J, with 27 bases in the middle.

The chain carries TRBV5-1 and TRBJ1-1; tentative D call: TRBD1 (6 bases). The length of the CDR3 is 17 residues. The V end was cut by 1 base, the J end by 0 bases, with 16 bases between. The V gene's germline CDR1 is SGHRS and CDR2 YFSETQ. CDR3 residues: CASSLRVGGRLNTEAFF. The DNA for the CDR3 is TGCGCCAGCAGCTTGAGGGTAGGGGGACGGTTGAACACTGAAGCTTTCTTT.

This clone was seen only once. This rearrangement joins TRBV7-2 to TRBJ2-3; no clear D. CDR1 SGHTA and CDR2 FQGNSA come from the germline V gene. Trimming cost V 3 bases and J 2 bases, with 12 bases left between them. This CDR3 is 15 amino acids long. The CDR3 nucleotides are TGTGCCAGCAGCTTTAATCAGAGAATCACAGATACGCAGTATTTT. Its protein is CASSFNQRITDTQYF. Full variable domain (remainder filled in from reference TRBV7-2 and TRBJ2-3): GAGVSQSPSNKVTEKGKDVELRCDPISGHTALYWYRQSLGQGLEFLIYFQGNSAPDKSGLPSDRFSAERTGGSVSTLTIQRTQQEDSAVYLCASSFNQRITDTQYFGPGTRLTVL.

This chain uses TRBV28 with TRBJ2-1; 8 positions match TRBD2. The V gene end was trimmed by 4 bases and the J gene end by 7 bases; junction bases not matched to a gene: 9. The CDR3 loop spans 15 amino acids. Germline values: CDR1 MDHEN, CDR2 SYDVKM. The DNA of the CDR3 is TGTGCCAGCAGTTCCCATAGCGGGGTGAGGAATGAGCAGTTCTTC. This encodes CASSSHSGVRNEQFF.

V is TRBV27 and J is TRBJ2-7; 11 bases fit TRBD1. V gave up 5 bases and J gave up 5 bases; unmatched junction bases: 8. This CDR3 is 15 amino acids long. Germline V gene lookup returns CDR1 MNHEY and CDR2 SMNVEV (reference sequence). The CDR3 spells CASSRSGQGAHEQYF. CDR3 DNA sequence: TGTGCCAGCAGTCGCTCCGGACAGGGGGCACACGAGCAGTACTTC.

The J gene is TRBJ2-7, the V gene TRBV5-1; D not resolved. Trimming removed 2 bases from V and 5 bases from J, with 17 bases in between. The CDR3 is 15 amino acids. Germline loops: CDR1 SGHRS, CDR2 YFSETQ. The CDR3 is CASSFSWVLPNEQYF. As DNA, the CDR3 is TGCGCCAGCAGCTTCTCATGGGTCCTACCCAACGAGCAGTACTTC.

This rearrangement joins TRBV7-8 to TRBJ2-2, with 8 bases fitting TRBD1. Germline V gene lookup returns CDR1 SGHVS and CDR2 FQNEAQ. This CDR3 region has 15 residues. Unmatched junction bases numbered 1, after V lost 4 bases and J lost 0 bases. CDR3: CASSSTGANTGELFF. The CDR3 nucleotides are TGTGCCAGCAGCTCGACAGGGGCGAACACCGGGGAGCTGTTTTTT.

This chain links TRBV9 with TRBJ1-6; possibly TRBD1 for D (6 bases). Germline V lookup: CDR1 SGDLS, CDR2 YYNGEE. Trimming took 4 bases from V and 8 from J, leaving 16 bases between them. The CDR3 runs 15 residues. As DNA, the CDR3 is TGTGCCAGCAGCTTCACCGGGACATTAGATTCACCCCTCCACTTT. Translating gives CASSFTGTLDSPLHF.

The chain links TRBV10-3 to TRBJ2-3; a weak D match, TRBD1 (6 bases). Germline-derived CDR1 and CDR2 are ENHRY and SYGVKD. There are 14 residues in the CDR3. V was clipped by 7 bases and J by 2 bases, with 13 bases between them. Written as DNA, the CDR3 is TGTGCCATCAAAGGGGGAACCTTCACAGATACGCAGTATTTT. Protein product: CAIKGGTFTDTQYF.

The rearrangement uses TRBV10-3 and TRBJ1-1; the D gene is possibly TRBD1 (5 bases). The CDR3 runs 15 residues. Germline CDR1 and CDR2: ENHRY and SYGVKD. V was clipped by 3 bases and J by 5 bases, with 16 bases between them. The CDR3 here is CAISDSFSPGTEAFF. The CDR3, as DNA: TGTGCCATCAGTGATTCGTTCTCCCCAGGGACTGAAGCTTTCTTT.

The V and J genes are TRBV27 and TRBJ1-5; D uncertain. The CDR3 totals 14 residues. V lost 0 bases, J lost 4 bases, and 7 bases lay in between. Germline V gene lookup returns CDR1 MNHEY and CDR2 SMNVEV (reference sequence). The CDR3 nucleotides read TGTGCCAGCAGTTTATCTCGGAAGAATCAGCCCCAGCATTTT. Translation gives CASSLSRKNQPQHF.

The CDR3 nucleotides read TGTGCCAGCAGCGTAGAAGGGGGGCCAACCTACGAGCAGTACTTC. Its protein is CASSVEGGPTYEQYF. The genes are TRBV9 and TRBJ2-7; tentatively, D is TRBD1 or TRBD2 (6 bases each). V was cut by 0 bases and J by 2 bases, with 12 bases left in between. The CDR3 totals 15 residues. CDR1 is SGDLS, CDR2 YYNGEE, per germline.